This TCR beta chain was recovered during a study of T cell responses to AZD1222 COVID-19 vaccine (dated by TCRdb to about 2021). With respect to the entire study: TCR sequencing covered fewer than 250 trial participants: 207 given two doses of AZD1222 and approximately 26 given two doses of MenACWY control vaccine. Trial participants were enrolled into age subgroups of 18-55, 56-69 and 70-plus years, which contained about 150, 27 and 61 TCR-sequenced participants, respectively.

The CDR3 regions of human TCRbeta chains were analyzed by immunosequencing. As for the original processing: TCRs in the repertoires were compared against a reference library of SARS-CoV-2-specific TCRs that had been generated with the MIRA antigen-specificity platform. Breadth was defined as the fraction of unique TCRs that were SARS-CoV-2-associated. Depth was defined as the fraction of total T cells that were SARS-CoV-2-associated. Using the MIRA data, every spike-specific TCR was mapped to the spike region that the TCR reacted to and assigned to either a CD4 or a CD8 class. Log10-transformed breadth and depth values were compared by one-way ANOVA with Sidak's multiple comparisons tests. TCRdb provides this immuneACCESS table in a form limited to in-frame rearrangements. Some clones are lacking; in checked studies, under half of them reflect an unresolved V gene, and why the rest are absent is not known. The D gene and trimming were derived from the DNA, and the V and J assignments and clone size from that table. The sample data list approximately 140,000 clones, and about 92% of these were observed just once. The ten most abundant clones make up approximately 3.3% of the sample.

Summary of the overall study and its limitations: CD4 TCRs associated with the vaccine covered the entire spike protein, and the dominant responses were in regions 160-218 and 743-854. Conclusions about previously exposed vaccinees are limited, since just 6 or 7 AZD1222 recipients were seropositive for SARS-CoV-2 at baseline. In the small 56-69-year group, the increase in depth fell short of significance, most likely because of low power. Because no samples from the day 14 peak response were available, repertoires could be characterized only after the peak T cell response. Spike-specific TCR breadth and depth rose significantly after two AZD1222 doses compared with day 0 and with MenACWY recipients. Nearly half of unique spike-specific TCRs reportedly recognized epitopes outside regions mutated in the B.1.351 and B.1.1.7 variants. Participants were mostly white British, with more females than males. The authors suggested clonal diversity may have been underestimated.

The CDR3 covers 14 residues, taking in both the cysteine and the phenylalanine. CDR3 DNA is the only sequence kept; it has 42 bases, read in frame from the first base. The CDR1 and CDR2 encoded by the germline V gene are MNHEY and SVGEGT. Trimming takes 3 bases from V and 4 bases from J, and the germline ends sit 11 bases apart. Sample time point, as interpreted from the label and publication: about 28 days (+/-7) after the second vaccine dose. Because spike-specific TCR depth and breadth did not differ between the two schedules, AZD1222 recipients who got a second dose at roughly 4 weeks were pooled with those who got a second dose at roughly 12 weeks. The vaccinee samples were drawn from two UK trials, COV001 and COV002, one of which was a single-blind randomized controlled phase 2/3 trial testing AZD1222 (ChAdOx1 nCoV-19) in healthy adults. For TCRbeta chain sequencing, PBMC samples from trial participants were taken at day 0 and at day 28 after the second dose.

A word on this clone: What this receptor recognizes is not known. Within one base of it there is no much larger clone, and no base qualities were kept.

The chain is encoded by TRBV6-2 or TRBV6-3 joined to TRBJ2-3, with the identity of the D gene unclear. This sequence was found in an adult who received the AZD1222 COVID-19 vaccine. The specimen was peripheral blood, collected 28 days after the second AZD1222 dose. The CDR3 amino acid sequence is: CASSYTKSADTQYF. The DNA reads TGTGCCAGCAGTTATACCAAGTCCGCAGATACGCAGTATTTT.